These 28 T cell receptor beta chains came from one sample sequenced in a study of shared clonotypes between healthy human individuals. The naive CD8 fraction comprised CD45RO-negative cells positively selected for CCR7 and excluded terminally differentiated effector memory CD45RA+ cells. Profiled with immunoSEQ multiplex PCR; TCRdb holds only in-frame clones, not every one. This table has 550,000 to 600,000 clones, 95% to 98% appearing once. The sequenced material came from naive CD8+ T cells sorted from blood. Receptors were obtained from a man younger than 45 in good health.

The J gene is TRBJ2-1, the V gene TRBV11-2; D may match TRBD1 or TRBD2 (5 bases each). V lost 2 bases and J 9 bases, leaving 14 bases between the germline ends. This CDR3 spans 14 amino acids. Germline-derived CDR1 and CDR2 are SGHAT and FQNNGV. The CDR3 nucleotides read TGTGCCAGCAGCTTACAGGGCCCGAGGGGTGAGCAGTTCTTC. Residues: CASSLQGPRGEQFF.

V is TRBV5-6 and J is TRBJ2-7, with D perhaps matching TRBD1 (5 bases). V was clipped by 0 bases and J by 3 bases, with 10 bases between them. CDR1 is SGHDT and CDR2 is YYEEEE in the germline V gene. The CDR3 runs to 14 residues. The CDR3 protein is CASSLAQGNYEQYF. The DNA of the CDR3 is TGTGCCAGCAGCTTGGCCCAGGGTAACTACGAGCAGTACTTC.

Concerning this clone itself: Other DNA sequences in the sample encode the same CDR3. The V call is TRBV27, the J call TRBJ2-7; D tentatively reads TRBD1 or TRBD2 (6 bases each). CDR1 is MNHEY and CDR2 is SMNVEV in the germline V gene (reference sequence). V lost 3 bases and J lost 4, with 10 bases in between. This CDR3 comprises 13 residues. The DNA for the CDR3 is TGTGCCAGCAGTTTGAGGGGGACTTACGAGCAGTACTTC. Its translation is CASSLRGTYEQYF.

The chain has TRBV5-4 and TRBJ1-3; D not resolved. Deletions cut 4 bases from V and 0 bases from J, with 14 bases between. From germline, CDR1 is SGHNT and CDR2 YYREEE (reference sequence). There are 16 residues in the CDR3. The CDR3 spells CASSPGLELSGNTIYF. The DNA for the CDR3 is TGTGCCAGCAGCCCAGGACTAGAACTCTCTGGAAACACCATATATTTT.

J is TRBJ2-3 and V is TRBV27, with D uncertain. V gave up 5 bases and J gave up 6 bases, with 15 bases separating them. The CDR3 extends over 14 amino acids. Germline assignment: CDR1 MNHEY and CDR2 SMNVEV (reference sequence). The CDR3 here is CASSPLVLTDTQYF. DNA for the CDR3: TGTGCCAGCAGTCCTCTCGTCCTGACCGATACGCAGTATTTT.

The chain employs TRBV29-1 and TRBJ2-2, with TRBD2 matching 7 bases. The length of the CDR3 is 13 residues. Trimming took 4 bases from V and 4 from J; bases not matched to a gene: 3. Germline CDR1 reads SQVTM; CDR2 reads ANQGSEA. The CDR3 protein is CSVVLAVTGELFF. In nucleotides, the CDR3 is TGCAGCGTTGTTCTAGCGGTCACCGGGGAGCTGTTTTTT.

The chain recombines TRBV28 with TRBJ1-1; TRBD1 matches at 7 bases. V lost 3 bases and J lost 5; bases outside the gene matches: 12. Germline lookup yields CDR1 MDHEN and CDR2 SYDVKM. The CDR3 consists of 16 residues. The CDR3 coding sequence is TGTGCCAGCAGTTTTAGGGCGGGGCAGGACAGGACTGAAGCTTTCTTT. This sequence encodes CASSFRAGQDRTEAFF.

V gene TRBV9 combines with J gene TRBJ2-1, with D possibly matching TRBD1 (5 bases). Germline V CDR1 and CDR2: SGDLS, YYNGEE. The CDR3 is 18 residues long. The V gene lost 0 bases and the J gene lost 3 bases, with 19 bases spanning the gap. The DNA for the CDR3 is TGTGCCAGCAGCGTAGATATGTCGTGGGGCAACCTCTACAATGAGCAGTTCTTC. This codes for CASSVDMSWGNLYNEQFF.

V and J are TRBV4-3 and TRBJ2-3; TRBD1 matches at 7 bases. Germline lookup yields CDR1 LGHNA and CDR2 YSLEER. This CDR3 spans 18 amino acids. J was trimmed by 0 bases and V by 4 bases; bases with no gene match: 13. The CDR3, as DNA: TGCGCCAGCAGCCGGGTGATCCCAGGGGGTGGAAGCACAGATACGCAGTATTTT. This sequence encodes CASSRVIPGGGSTDTQYF.

CDR3 in amino acids: CASSLLVSYNEQFF. As DNA, the CDR3 is TGTGCCAGCAGCTTATTGGTCTCCTACAATGAGCAGTTCTTC. This chain uses TRBV7-9 with TRBJ2-1; no firm D call. Germline loops: CDR1 SEHNR, CDR2 FQNEAQ (reference sequence). CDR3 length equals 14 residues. V dropped 2 bases and J dropped 0 bases, with 5 bases sitting between them.

The V call is TRBV6-6, the J call TRBJ1-1; 7 positions match TRBD1. Germline lookup yields CDR1 MNHNY and CDR2 SVGAGI (reference sequence). J gave up 5 bases and V 7 bases, and 10 bases lay outside the gene matches. This CDR3 is 14 amino acids long. This CDR3 reads CASTRGGGGTEAFF. The CDR3 DNA reads as TGTGCCAGCACCAGAGGAGGGGGCGGGACTGAAGCTTTCTTT.

This chain uses TRBV6-5 with TRBJ1-1; TRBD1 is a possible D gene (5 bases). This CDR3 comprises 15 residues. Germline lookup yields CDR1 MNHEY and CDR2 SVGAGI. V was pared by 1 base and J by 1 base, with 10 bases between. DNA for the CDR3: TGTGCCAGCAGTTACTATTCGGGGGGGAACACTGAAGCTTTCTTT. It encodes CASSYYSGGNTEAFF.

This chain links TRBV28 with TRBJ2-3, with 7 bases matching TRBD2. V trimming: 5 bases; J trimming: 5 bases; junction bases outside the gene matches: 19. Germline V gene lookup returns CDR1 MDHEN and CDR2 SYDVKM. CDR3 length: 18 amino acids. The CDR3 protein is CASSEPGVTAGAGDTQYF. Written as DNA, the CDR3 is TGTGCCAGCAGTGAGCCTGGGGTCACGGCGGGAGCTGGAGATACGCAGTATTTT.

The V gene is TRBV2, the J gene TRBJ1-5; unclear D gene. This CDR3 is built from 13 residues. The germline V gene has CDR1 SNHLY and CDR2 FYNNEI. Trimming removed 3 bases at V and 8 bases at J, with 11 bases between. This CDR3 reads CASSDTYQEPQHF. CDR3 DNA: TGTGCCAGCAGTGATACCTATCAAGAGCCCCAGCATTTT. Filled out from reference TRBV2 and TRBJ1-5, the complete variable domain reads EPEVTQTPSHQVTQMGQEVILRCVPISNHLYFYWYRQILGQKVEFLVSFYNNEISEKSEIFDDQFSVERPDGSNFTLKIRSTKLEDSAMYFCASSDTYQEPQHFGDGTRLSIL.

The chain couples TRBV10-3 to TRBJ2-1; no clear D. The CDR3 has 15 amino acids. The V and J ends lost 0 bases and 4 bases respectively, with 10 bases between them. Per germline, CDR1 ENHRY and CDR2 SYGVKD. DNA for the CDR3: TGTGCCATCAGTGAGTCGTGGGATCTATACAATGAGCAGTTCTTC. Translating it yields CAISESWDLYNEQFF.

The chain uses TRBV28 and TRBJ2-1; 9 positions agree with TRBD2. J lost 11 bases, V lost 6 bases, and 8 bases had no gene match. CDR3 length equals 13 residues. The V gene's germline CDR1 is MDHEN and CDR2 SYDVKM. The CDR3, as DNA: TGTGCCAGCAGCTACGGGACTAGCCATCAGCAGTTCTTC. Protein product: CASSYGTSHQQFF.

The V call is TRBV27, the J call TRBJ2-7; no definite D call. V was cut by 2 bases and J by 4 bases, with 9 bases left in between. CDR3 length equals 13 residues. Per germline, CDR1 MNHEY and CDR2 SMNVEV (reference sequence). The CDR3 loop reads CASSLAFQYEQYF. In DNA, the CDR3 is TGTGCCAGCAGTTTAGCGTTTCAATACGAGCAGTACTTC.

This chain joins TRBV5-1 and TRBJ2-3; 8 positions match TRBD1. Unmatched junction bases numbered 5, after V lost 3 bases and J lost 2 bases. CDR3 length equals 15 residues. Germline values: CDR1 SGHRS, CDR2 YFSETQ. The CDR3 nucleotides are TGCGCCAGCAGCTGGACAGGGAGCTTCACAGATACGCAGTATTTT. It codes for CASSWTGSFTDTQYF.

Points on this clone: The same CDR3 arises from other DNA sequences in this sample as well. The chain couples TRBV27 to TRBJ2-7, with TRBD1 identical over 8 bases. CDR1 and CDR2 from the germline V gene are MNHEY and SMNVEV (reference sequence). The CDR3 is made up of 16 amino acids. The trim removed 0 bases at V and 0 bases at J, leaving 4 bases unmatched. CDR3 DNA sequence: TGTGCCAGCAGTTTATCGCTGGGACAGGTCTCCTACGAGCAGTACTTC. Encoded protein: CASSLSLGQVSYEQYF.

The CDR3 reads CSVVGGSSGNTIYF. The CDR3 bases are TGCAGCGTTGTGGGCGGATCCTCTGGAAACACCATATATTTT. This chain links TRBV29-1 with TRBJ1-3, with no clear D. Germline V gives CDR1 SQVTM, CDR2 ANQGSEA. CDR3 length: 14 residues. The V end was cut by 4 bases, the J end by 0 bases, with 10 bases between.

The V call is TRBV27, the J call TRBJ2-1; D unresolved. This CDR3 is built from 14 residues. The V and J ends lost 6 bases and 2 bases respectively, with 11 bases between them. CDR1 MNHEY and CDR2 SMNVEV come from the germline V gene (reference sequence). The CDR3 sequence: CASRGPLTYNEQFF. The CDR3 coding sequence is TGTGCCAGCAGAGGGCCGTTAACCTACAATGAGCAGTTCTTC.

This sequence joins TRBV5-6 and TRBJ2-1; D is unclear. Trimming took 0 bases from V and 6 from J, leaving 13 bases between them. This CDR3 contains 15 residues. CDR1 is SGHDT, CDR2 YYEEEE, per germline. The CDR3 DNA reads as TGTGCCAGCAGCTTGGCGGCTGGGTTGCGCAATGAGCAGTTCTTC. The encoded protein is CASSLAAGLRNEQFF.

The V and J genes are TRBV6-6 and TRBJ1-1; D not certain. V was shortened by 2 bases and J by 0 bases, with 10 bases between the two germline ends. Germline lookup yields CDR1 MNHNY and CDR2 SVGAGI (reference sequence). The CDR3 is 15 residues long. The CDR3 sequence is CASSYGKILNTEAFF. The CDR3 coding sequence is TGTGCCAGCAGTTACGGAAAAATATTGAACACTGAAGCTTTCTTT.

This rearrangement joins TRBV15 to TRBJ2-1; no clear D gene. The V gene lost 3 bases and the J gene lost 3 bases, with 9 bases spanning the gap. CDR1 and CDR2 (germline): LNHNV, YYDKDF (reference sequence). This CDR3 is built from 14 residues. The CDR3 loop is CATSSLFGYNEQFF. CDR3 in DNA: TGTGCCACCAGCAGCCTCTTCGGCTACAATGAGCAGTTCTTC.

The chain uses TRBV27 and TRBJ1-5, with D possibly matching TRBD1 (6 bases). The germline V gene has CDR1 MNHEY and CDR2 SMNVEV (reference sequence). The CDR3 contains 15 residues. V was pared by 2 bases and J by 4 bases, with 12 bases between. The CDR3 loop reads CASSLMAGVNQPQHF. DNA for the CDR3: TGTGCCAGCAGTTTAATGGCAGGGGTTAATCAGCCCCAGCATTTT.

V is TRBV28 and J is TRBJ1-5; a weak D match, TRBD1 (5 bases). Germline CDR1 and CDR2: MDHEN and SYDVKM. Trimming removed 1 base at V and 5 bases at J, with 6 bases between. The CDR3 sequence is 13 residues long. CDR3 region: CASSLSGDQPQHF. CDR3 DNA sequence: TGTGCCAGCAGTTTATCGGGGGATCAGCCCCAGCATTTT.

This clone has a single count. The chain has TRBV4-2 and TRBJ2-1; 9 bases are a match to TRBD2. The length of the CDR3 is 16 residues. From germline, CDR1 is LGHNA and CDR2 YNFKEQ. The junction had 10 bases not matched to a gene; V was cut back by 0 bases and J by 10 bases. CDR3 region: CASSQDSGLARTEQFF. DNA of the CDR3: TGTGCCAGCAGCCAAGACTCGGGACTAGCACGAACCGAGCAGTTCTTC.

With respect to this clone: Other DNA sequences in the sample encode the same CDR3. The chain uses TRBV5-4 and TRBJ2-7; no firm D call. The germline CDR1 and CDR2 sequences are SGHNT and YYREEE (reference sequence). The CDR3 sequence is 12 residues long. Trimming took off 3 bases at V and 0 bases at J, with 4 bases between the two ends. The CDR3 region is CASSWGSYEQYF. For the CDR3, the DNA is TGTGCCAGCAGCTGGGGCTCCTACGAGCAGTACTTC.